This T cell receptor beta chain originates from a study of T cell changes during pregnancy in multiple sclerosis. CDR3 length: 13 residues. The V end lost 6 bases, the J end lost 6 bases, and 12 bases lay between the germline ends. Per germline, CDR1 MGHDK and CDR2 SYGVNS. Here immunoSEQ multiplex PCR was the method, and the copy in TCRdb shows in-frame clones only, minus some. The sample yields about 35,000 clones, roughly nine tenths seen once. J is TRBJ2-1 and V is TRBV25-1; D may be TRBD2 (6 bases). Here the sequenced sample was CD4+ T cells from peripheral blood mononuclear cells, taken after pregnancy. This TCR came from a female donor in good health, enrolled as a control in a pregnancy study. CDR3 loop: CASRDTGANEQFF. The DNA of the CDR3 is TGTGCCAGCAGGGATACGGGAGCCAATGAGCAGTTCTTC.